Listed below are T cell receptor beta chains from one sample, sequenced in a study of identical twins. TCRdb reanalysed the 5' RACE reads using MiXCR and keeps one entry per CDR3 protein. The data contain 700,000 or so distinct CDR3 sequences, around 20% of them singletons. These data also formed part of another study, on T cells expressing NK-cell markers.

The specimen sequenced was PBMCs. These TCRs come from a woman younger than 35 in good health. Both conserved end residues are part of each CDR3. The D gene is left open where the match is weak. The size field is filled for only some rows; it gives once, few, many or a size class.

TRBJ1-1 TRBV6-5 NA 16 TRBD1 CASSYGITGGGTEAFF TGTGCCAGCAGTTACGGGATAACAGGGGGCGGCACTGAAGCTTTCTTT
TRBJ2-1 TRBV10-3 NA 16 TRBD2 CAISPGGLAGFDEQFF TGTGCCATCAGTCCAGGAGGACTAGCGGGATTCGATGAGCAGTTCTTC
TRBJ1-5 TRBV27 NA 17 TRBD1 CASRAFGTGAGNQPQHF TGTGCCAGCAGAGCGTTCGGGACAGGGGCAGGGAATCAGCCCCAGCATTTT
TRBJ2-1 TRBV29-1 many 16 TRBD1 CSVEGGGGQGYNEQFF TGCAGCGTTGAAGGAGGAGGGGGACAGGGCTACAATGAGCAGTTCTTC
TRBJ2-5 TRBV20-1 few 15 TRBD2 CSARDPGLGEETQYF TGCAGTGCTAGAGATCCTGGACTAGGGGAAGAGACCCAGTACTTC
TRBJ2-3 TRBV5-1 NA 14 NA CASSFSGEGGLQYF TGCGCCAGCAGCTTCAGCGGTGAGGGGGGGCTCCAGTATTTT
TRBJ1-2 TRBV20-1 NA 10 NA CSARADGYTF TGCAGTGCTAGAGCGGATGGCTACACCTTC
TRBJ2-7 TRBV18 NA 15 TRBD1 CASSPKAGQGSEQYF TGTGCCAGCTCACCGAAAGCGGGACAGGGTTCCGAGCAGTACTTC
TRBJ1-6 TRBV20-1 many 15 NA CSASARDRGSSPLHF TGCAGTGCTAGTGCTCGGGACCGAGGAAGTTCACCCCTCCACTTT
TRBJ1-2 TRBV7-2 NA 13 NA CASSEPGGLGYTF TGTGCCAGCAGCGAGCCCGGGGGCTTAGGCTACACCTTC
TRBJ2-5 TRBV15 few 13 NA CATSRLGGETQYF TGTGCCACCAGCAGACTAGGAGGGGAGACCCAGTACTTC
TRBJ2-2 TRBV6-1 few 14 NA CASGQLESTRELFF TGTGCCAGCGGGCAATTGGAATCCACCCGGGAGCTGTTTTTT
TRBJ2-1 TRBV9 NA 13 TRBD2 CASSSSGGQEQFF TGTGCCAGCAGCTCATCGGGGGGGCAGGAGCAGTTCTTC
TRBJ2-7 TRBV12-3/TRBV12-4 NA 11 NA CASSFGQLQYF TGTGCCAGCAGTTTTGGACAGTTGCAGTACTTC
TRBJ1-2 TRBV20-1 NA 13 NA CSARNKANYGYTF TGCAGTGCTAGGAACAAGGCTAACTATGGCTACACCTTC
TRBJ2-7 TRBV6-5 NA 15 TRBD1 CASSYSDRGPYEQYF TGTGCCAGCAGTTACTCGGACAGGGGTCCCTACGAGCAGTACTTC
TRBJ2-3 TRBV11-2 NA 17 TRBD2 CASSVSGTSGVTDTQYF TGTGCCAGCAGCGTCTCCGGGACTAGCGGGGTCACAGATACGCAGTATTTT
TRBJ2-7 TRBV20-1 many 14 NA CSATQSGRHYEQYF TGCAGTGCTACCCAATCGGGACGCCACTACGAGCAGTACTTC
TRBJ2-5 TRBV10-3 NA 14 NA CAITRSQTQETQYF TGTGCCATCACCCGATCCCAAACCCAAGAGACCCAGTACTTC
TRBJ2-7 TRBV29-1 NA 15 TRBD2 CSVEVNQRENYEQYF TGCAGCGTTGAAGTCAACCAGCGGGAGAACTACGAGCAGTACTTC
TRBJ2-7 TRBV3-1 NA 11 NA CASSIHYEQYF TGTGCCAGCAGTATCCACTACGAGCAGTACTTC
TRBJ2-7 TRBV9 few 13 NA CASSVSPSYEQYF TGTGCCAGCAGCGTTTCACCCTCCTACGAGCAGTACTTC
TRBJ2-3 TRBV7-8 many 14 NA CASSPGAGADTQYF TGTGCCAGCAGCCCCGGGGCCGGCGCAGATACGCAGTATTTT
TRBJ2-1 TRBV12-3/TRBV12-4 NA 15 NA CASRGGGSVYNEQFF TGTGCCAGCAGGGGGGGCGGGAGCGTTTACAATGAGCAGTTCTTC
TRBJ2-7 TRBV10-3 NA 15 TRBD2 CAISESLTSGHEQYF TGTGCCATCAGTGAGTCGTTGACTAGCGGCCACGAGCAGTACTTC
TRBJ1-5 TRBV12-3/TRBV12-4 NA 12 NA CASKVGNQPQHF TGTGCCAGCAAGGTGGGGAATCAGCCCCAGCATTTT
TRBJ1-5 TRBV6-5 few 13 NA CASSSDGFQPQHF TGTGCCAGCAGTTCCGACGGATTCCAGCCCCAGCATTTT
TRBJ1-1 TRBV29-1 NA 13 NA CSVGEGVRTEAFF TGCAGCGTTGGTGAGGGGGTCAGAACTGAAGCTTTCTTT
TRBJ2-1 TRBV29-1 many 14 TRBD2 CSVEGLAHNNEQFF TGCAGCGTTGAGGGACTAGCGCACAACAATGAGCAGTTCTTC
TRBJ1-1 TRBV11-2 NA 12 NA CASSTARSEAFF TGTGCCAGCAGCACCGCAAGAAGTGAAGCTTTCTTT
TRBJ1-1 TRBV6-5 few 14 NA CASSYSGAPTEAFF TGTGCCAGCAGTTACTCGGGGGCCCCGACTGAAGCTTTCTTT
TRBJ2-3 TRBV19 NA 13 NA CDHEGGTEDTQYF TGTGACCATGAGGGGGGTACGGAAGATACGCAGTATTTT
TRBJ2-2 TRBV6-1 NA 14 NA CASSEESDRGGLFF TGTGCCAGCAGTGAAGAATCAGATAGAGGTGGTCTGTTTTTT
TRBJ2-2 TRBV12-3/TRBV12-4 NA 14 NA CASSLGQTAGELFF TGTGCCAGCAGTTTAGGGCAGACTGCAGGGGAGCTGTTTTTT
TRBJ2-3 TRBV12-5 NA 14 NA CATLNPGNTDTQYF TGTGCTACTTTGAATCCGGGGAATACAGATACGCAGTATTTT
TRBJ1-5 TRBV10-1 NA 12 NA CASSESGQPQHF TGCGCCAGCAGTGAGTCTGGTCAGCCCCAGCATTTT
TRBJ1-2 TRBV29-1 few 15 NA CSVEDLGRANYGYTF TGCAGCGTTGAAGATCTGGGGCGAGCTAACTATGGCTACACCTTC
TRBJ2-5 TRBV20-1 few 15 TRBD1 CSARDGTDLQETQYF TGCAGTGCTAGAGACGGGACAGACCTACAAGAGACCCAGTACTTC
TRBJ2-1 TRBV29-1 many 12 NA CSVERTYNEQFF TGCAGCGTTGAACGGACATACAATGAGCAGTTCTTC
TRBJ2-3 TRBV11-2 few 14 TRBD2 CATIQTSIPDTQYF TGTGCCACCATTCAGACTAGCATCCCAGATACGCAGTATTTT
TRBJ2-5 TRBV7-8 NA 18 TRBD2 CASSLAEVGAGPRETQYF TGTGCCAGCAGCTTAGCGGAGGTTGGAGCGGGGCCCCGAGAGACCCAGTACTTC
TRBJ2-7 TRBV6-2/TRBV6-3 NA 15 TRBD2 CASRSSRLATYEQYF TGTGCCAGCCGTTCTAGTCGACTAGCCACCTACGAGCAGTACTTC
TRBJ2-1 TRBV15 NA 15 NA CATSSRTEAVNEQFF TGTGCCACCAGCAGCAGGACAGAGGCGGTGAATGAGCAGTTCTTC
TRBJ2-3 TRBV7-3 NA 16 TRBD2 CASSSHAGGRADTQYF TGTGCCAGCAGCTCGCACGCGGGGGGGCGCGCAGATACGCAGTATTTT